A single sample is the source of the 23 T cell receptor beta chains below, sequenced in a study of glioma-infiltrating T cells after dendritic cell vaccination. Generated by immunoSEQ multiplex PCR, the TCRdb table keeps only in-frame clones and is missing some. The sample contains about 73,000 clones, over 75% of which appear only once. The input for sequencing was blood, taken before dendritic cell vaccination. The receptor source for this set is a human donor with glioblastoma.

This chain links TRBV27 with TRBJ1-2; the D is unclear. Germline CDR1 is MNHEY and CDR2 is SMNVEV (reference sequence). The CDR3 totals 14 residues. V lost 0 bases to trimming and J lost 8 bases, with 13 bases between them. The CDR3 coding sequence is TGTGCCAGCAGTTTATCTGGAGGGCTGGGCGGCTACACCTTC. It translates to CASSLSGGLGGYTF.

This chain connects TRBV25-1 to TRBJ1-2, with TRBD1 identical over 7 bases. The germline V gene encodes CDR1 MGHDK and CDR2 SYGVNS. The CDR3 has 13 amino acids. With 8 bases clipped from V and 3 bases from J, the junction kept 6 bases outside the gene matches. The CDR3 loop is CASRKGTDYGYTF. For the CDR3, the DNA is TGTGCCAGCCGCAAAGGGACAGACTATGGCTACACCTTC.

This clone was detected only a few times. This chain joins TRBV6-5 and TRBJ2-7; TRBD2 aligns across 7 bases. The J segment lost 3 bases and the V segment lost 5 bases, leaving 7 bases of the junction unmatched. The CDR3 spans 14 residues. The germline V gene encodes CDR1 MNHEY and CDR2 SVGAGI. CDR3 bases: TGTGCCAGCAGTCCCCGGGGGGAGTTCTACGAGCAGTACGTC. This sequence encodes CASSPRGEFYEQYV.

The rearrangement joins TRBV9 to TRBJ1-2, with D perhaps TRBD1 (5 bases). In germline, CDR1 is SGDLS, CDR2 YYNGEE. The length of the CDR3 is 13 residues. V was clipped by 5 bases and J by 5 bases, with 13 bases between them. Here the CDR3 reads CASRGGTDYGYTF. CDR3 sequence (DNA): TGTGCCAGCAGGGGGGGGACTGATTATGGCTACACCTTC.

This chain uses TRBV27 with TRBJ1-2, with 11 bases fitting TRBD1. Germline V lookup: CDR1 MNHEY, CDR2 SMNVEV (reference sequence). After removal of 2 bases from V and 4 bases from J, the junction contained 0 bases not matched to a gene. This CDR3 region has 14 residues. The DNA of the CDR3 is TGTGCCAGCAGTTTAGGACAGGGGGCCTATGGCTACACCTTC. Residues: CASSLGQGAYGYTF.

The CDR3 DNA sequence: TGTGCCAGCAGCTTAGGCATAGTGGTGAATGAAAAACTGTTTTTT. This sequence encodes CASSLGIVVNEKLFF. The chain links TRBV7-6 to TRBJ1-4; D not resolved. The CDR3 totals 15 residues. V lost 1 base, J lost 5 bases, and 11 bases lay in between. The germline V gene has CDR1 SGHVS and CDR2 FNYEAQ.

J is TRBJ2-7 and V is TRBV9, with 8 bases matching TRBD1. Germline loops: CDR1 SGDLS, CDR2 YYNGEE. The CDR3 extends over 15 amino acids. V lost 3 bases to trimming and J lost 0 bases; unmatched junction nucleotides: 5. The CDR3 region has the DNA TGTGCCAGCAGCGCCTGGGACAGGAGCTCCTACGAGCAGTACTTC. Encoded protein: CASSAWDRSSYEQYF.

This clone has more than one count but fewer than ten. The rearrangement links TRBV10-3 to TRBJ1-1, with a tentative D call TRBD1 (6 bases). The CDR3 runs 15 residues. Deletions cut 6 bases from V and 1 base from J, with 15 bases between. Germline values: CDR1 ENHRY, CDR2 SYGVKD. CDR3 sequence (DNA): TGTGCCATCAGGGAAGAACAGGGAAGGAACACTGAAGCTTTCTTT. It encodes CAIREEQGRNTEAFF.

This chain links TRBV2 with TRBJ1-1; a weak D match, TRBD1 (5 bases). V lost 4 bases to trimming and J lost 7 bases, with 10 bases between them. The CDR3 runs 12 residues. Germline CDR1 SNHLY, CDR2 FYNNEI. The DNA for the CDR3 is TGTGCCAGCAGTGGGACATCCCTTGAAGCTTTCTTT. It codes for CASSGTSLEAFF.

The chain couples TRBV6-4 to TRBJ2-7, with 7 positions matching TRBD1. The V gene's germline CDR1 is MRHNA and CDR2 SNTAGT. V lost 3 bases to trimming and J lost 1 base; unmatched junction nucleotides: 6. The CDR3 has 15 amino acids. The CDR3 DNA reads TGTGCCAGCAGTGAAACAGGGGATTCTTCCTACGAGCAGTACGTC. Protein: CASSETGDSSYEQYV.

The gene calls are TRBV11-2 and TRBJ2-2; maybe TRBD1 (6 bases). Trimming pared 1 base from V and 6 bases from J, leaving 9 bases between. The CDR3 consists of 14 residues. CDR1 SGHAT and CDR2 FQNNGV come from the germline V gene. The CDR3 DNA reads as TGTGCCAGCAGCTTAGCACAGGGACCCGGGGAGCTGTTTTTT. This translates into CASSLAQGPGELFF. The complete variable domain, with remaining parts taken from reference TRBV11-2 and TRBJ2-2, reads EAGVAQSPRYKIIEKRQSVAFWCNPISGHATLYWYQQILGQGPKLLIQFQNNGVVDDSQLPKDRFSAERLKGVDSTLKIQPAKLEDSAVYLCASSLAQGPGELFFGEGSRLTVL.

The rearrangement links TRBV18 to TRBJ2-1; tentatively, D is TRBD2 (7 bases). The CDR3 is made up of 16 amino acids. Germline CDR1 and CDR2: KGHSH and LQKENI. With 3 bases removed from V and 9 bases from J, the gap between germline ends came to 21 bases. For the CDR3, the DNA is TGTGCCAGCTCACCCCCCCCGGGGGGCATCGGTGCTGAGCAGTTCTTC. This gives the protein CASSPPPGGIGAEQFF.

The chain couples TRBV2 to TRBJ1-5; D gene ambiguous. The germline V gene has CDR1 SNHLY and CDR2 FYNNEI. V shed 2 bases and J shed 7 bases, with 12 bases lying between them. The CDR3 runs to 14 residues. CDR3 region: CASSEKPPLQPQHF. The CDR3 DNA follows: TGTGCCAGCAGTGAAAAGCCTCCTTTACAGCCCCAGCATTTT. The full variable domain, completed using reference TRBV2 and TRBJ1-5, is EPEVTQTPSHQVTQMGQEVILRCVPISNHLYFYWYRQILGQKVEFLVSFYNNEISEKSEIFDDQFSVERPDGSNFTLKIRSTKLEDSAMYFCASSEKPPLQPQHFGDGTRLSIL.

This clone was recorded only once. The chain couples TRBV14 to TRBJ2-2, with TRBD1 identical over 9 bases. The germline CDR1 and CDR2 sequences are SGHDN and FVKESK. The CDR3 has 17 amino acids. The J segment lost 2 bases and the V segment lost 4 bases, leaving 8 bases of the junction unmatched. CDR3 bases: TGTGCCAGCAGCCCAGCACCGGGACAGGGAAACACCGGGGAGCTGTTTTTT. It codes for CASSPAPGQGNTGELFF.

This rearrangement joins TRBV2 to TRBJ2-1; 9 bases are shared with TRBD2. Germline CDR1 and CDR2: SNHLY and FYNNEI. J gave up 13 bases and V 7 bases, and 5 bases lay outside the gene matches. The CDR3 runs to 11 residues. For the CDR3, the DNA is TGTGCCAGCACGGCTAGCGGGGCCCAGTTCTTC. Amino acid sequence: CASTASGAQFF. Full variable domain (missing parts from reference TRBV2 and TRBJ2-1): EPEVTQTPSHQVTQMGQEVILRCVPISNHLYFYWYRQILGQKVEFLVSFYNNEISEKSEIFDDQFSVERPDGSNFTLKIRSTKLEDSAMYFCASTASGAQFFGPGTRLTVL.

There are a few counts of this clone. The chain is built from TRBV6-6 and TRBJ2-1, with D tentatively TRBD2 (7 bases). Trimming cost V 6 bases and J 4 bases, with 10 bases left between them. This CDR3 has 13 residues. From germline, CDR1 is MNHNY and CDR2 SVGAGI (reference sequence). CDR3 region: CASSRGAYNEQFF. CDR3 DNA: TGTGCCAGCAGCCGGGGGGCATACAATGAGCAGTTCTTC.

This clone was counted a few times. The chain's CDR3 is CASSPPGSQETQYF. The CDR3 nucleotides are TGTGCCAGCTCACCGCCGGGGAGCCAAGAGACCCAGTACTTC. This sequence joins TRBV18 and TRBJ2-5; maybe TRBD2 (5 bases). CDR1 is KGHSH, CDR2 LQKENI, per germline. V lost 3 bases, J lost 1 base, and 9 bases lay in between. The CDR3 consists of 14 residues.

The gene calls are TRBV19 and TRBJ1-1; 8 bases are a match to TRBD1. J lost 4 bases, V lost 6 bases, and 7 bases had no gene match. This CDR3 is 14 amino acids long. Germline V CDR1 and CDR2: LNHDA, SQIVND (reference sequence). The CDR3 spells CASRGQGVGTEAFF. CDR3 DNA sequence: TGTGCCAGTAGAGGACAGGGTGTGGGCACTGAAGCTTTCTTT.

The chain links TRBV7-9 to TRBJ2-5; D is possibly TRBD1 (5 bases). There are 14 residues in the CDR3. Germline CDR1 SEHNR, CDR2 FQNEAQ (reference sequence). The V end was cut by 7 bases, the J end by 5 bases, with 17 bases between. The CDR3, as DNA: TGTGCCAGCAACCGAGACCAGGGTAGTGAGACCCAGTACTTC. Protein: CASNRDQGSETQYF.

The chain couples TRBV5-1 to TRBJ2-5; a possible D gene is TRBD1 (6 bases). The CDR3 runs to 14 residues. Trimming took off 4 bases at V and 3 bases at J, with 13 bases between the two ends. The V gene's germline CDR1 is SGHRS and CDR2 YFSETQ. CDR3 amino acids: CASSINRAEETQYF. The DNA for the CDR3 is TGCGCCAGCAGCATTAACAGGGCTGAAGAGACCCAGTACTTC.

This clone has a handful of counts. The CDR3 here is CASRLGQSSSYEQYF. DNA of the CDR3: TGTGCCAGCAGACTGGGACAGTCGAGCTCCTACGAGCAGTACTTC. The gene calls are TRBV5-4 and TRBJ2-7, with 7 bases matching TRBD1. The CDR3 is 15 residues long. The V segment lost 5 bases and the J segment 0 bases; nucleotides outside the gene matches: 8. Germline loops: CDR1 SGHNT, CDR2 YYREEE (reference sequence).

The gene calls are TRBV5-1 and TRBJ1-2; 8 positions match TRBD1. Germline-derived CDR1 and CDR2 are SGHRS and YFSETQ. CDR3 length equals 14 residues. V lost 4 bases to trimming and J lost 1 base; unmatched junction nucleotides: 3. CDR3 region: CASSMDRDNYGYTF. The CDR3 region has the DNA TGCGCCAGCAGCATGGACAGGGATAACTATGGCTACACCTTC.

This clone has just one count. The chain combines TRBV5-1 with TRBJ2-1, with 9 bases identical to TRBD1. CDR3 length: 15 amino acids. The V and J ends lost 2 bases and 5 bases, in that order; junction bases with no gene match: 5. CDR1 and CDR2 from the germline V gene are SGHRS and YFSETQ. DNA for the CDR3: TGCGCCAGCAGCTTCGGGGACAGGGCTAACAATGAGCAGTTCTTC. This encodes CASSFGDRANNEQFF.